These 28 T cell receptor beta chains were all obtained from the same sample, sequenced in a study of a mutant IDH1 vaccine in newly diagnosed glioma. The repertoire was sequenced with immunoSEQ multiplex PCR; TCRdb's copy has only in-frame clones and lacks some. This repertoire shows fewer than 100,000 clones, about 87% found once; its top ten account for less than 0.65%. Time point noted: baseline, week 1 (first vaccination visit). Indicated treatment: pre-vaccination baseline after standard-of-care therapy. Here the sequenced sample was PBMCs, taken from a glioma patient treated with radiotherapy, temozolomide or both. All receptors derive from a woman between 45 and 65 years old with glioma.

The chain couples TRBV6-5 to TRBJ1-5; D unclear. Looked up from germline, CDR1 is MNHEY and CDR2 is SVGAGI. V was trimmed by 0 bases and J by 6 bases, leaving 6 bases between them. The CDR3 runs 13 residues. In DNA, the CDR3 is TGTGCCAGCAGTTACTCTTCGGGTCAGCCCCAGCATTTT. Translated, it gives CASSYSSGQPQHF.

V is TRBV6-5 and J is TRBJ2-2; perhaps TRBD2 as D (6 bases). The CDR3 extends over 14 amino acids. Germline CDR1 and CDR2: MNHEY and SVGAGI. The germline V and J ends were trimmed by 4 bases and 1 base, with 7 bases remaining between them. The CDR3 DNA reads TGTGCCAGCAGTTGGGGACTGAACACCGGGGAGCTGTTTTTT. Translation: CASSWGLNTGELFF.

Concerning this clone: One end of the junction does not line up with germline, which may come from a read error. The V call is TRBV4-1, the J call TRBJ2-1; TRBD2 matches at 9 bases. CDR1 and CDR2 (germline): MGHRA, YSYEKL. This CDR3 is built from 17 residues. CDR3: CASSQGLGGRGRNERFF. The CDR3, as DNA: TGCGCCAGCAGCCAGGGGCTAGGCGGGAGGGGACGAAATGAGCGGTTCTTC.

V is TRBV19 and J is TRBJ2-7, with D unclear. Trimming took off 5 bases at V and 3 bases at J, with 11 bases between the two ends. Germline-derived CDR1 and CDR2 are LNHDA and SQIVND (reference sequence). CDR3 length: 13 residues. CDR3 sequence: CASSLGWHYEQYF. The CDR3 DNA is TGTGCCAGTAGTCTGGGTTGGCACTACGAGCAGTACTTC.

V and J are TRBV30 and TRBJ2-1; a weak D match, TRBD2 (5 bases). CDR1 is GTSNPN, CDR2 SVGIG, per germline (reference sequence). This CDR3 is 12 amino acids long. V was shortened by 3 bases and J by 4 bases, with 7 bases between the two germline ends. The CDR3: CAWSGDYNEQFF. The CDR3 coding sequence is TGTGCCTGGAGCGGGGATTACAATGAGCAGTTCTTC. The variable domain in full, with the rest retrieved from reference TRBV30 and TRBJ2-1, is SQTIHQWPATLVQPVGSPLSLECTVEGTSNPNLYWYRQAAGRGLQLLFYSVGIGQISSEVPQNLSASRPQDRQFILSSKKLLLSDSGFYLCAWSGDYNEQFFGPGTRLTVL.

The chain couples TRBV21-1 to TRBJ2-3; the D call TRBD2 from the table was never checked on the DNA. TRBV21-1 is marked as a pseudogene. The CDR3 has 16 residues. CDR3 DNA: TGTGCCAGCAGCAAAGCCGGGGGAAGTGGCCCAGATACGCAGTATTTT. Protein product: CASSKAGGSGPDTQYF.

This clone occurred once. This CDR3 reads CASAGGGRASYNEQFF. In DNA, the CDR3 is TGCGCCAGCGCCGGGGGGGGCAGGGCCTCCTACAATGAGCAGTTCTTC. The rearrangement links TRBV4-1 to TRBJ2-1; 8 bases line up with TRBD2. Germline CDR1 is MGHRA and CDR2 is YSYEKL. The CDR3 length is 16 residues. Losses at the gene ends were 8 bases for V and 0 bases for J; bases not matched to a gene: 9.

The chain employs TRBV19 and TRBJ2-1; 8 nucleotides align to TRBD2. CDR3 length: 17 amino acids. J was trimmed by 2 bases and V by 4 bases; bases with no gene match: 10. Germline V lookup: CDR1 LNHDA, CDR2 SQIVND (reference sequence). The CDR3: CASSKGGIAGPYNEQFF. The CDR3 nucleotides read TGTGCCAGTAGTAAGGGCGGGATAGCGGGACCCTACAATGAGCAGTTCTTC. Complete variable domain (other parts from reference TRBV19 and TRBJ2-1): DGGITQSPKYLFRKEGQNVTLSCEQNLNHDAMYWYRQDPGQGLRLIYYSQIVNDFQKGDIAEGYSVSREKKESFPLTVTSAQKNPTAFYLCASSKGGIAGPYNEQFFGPGTRLTVL.

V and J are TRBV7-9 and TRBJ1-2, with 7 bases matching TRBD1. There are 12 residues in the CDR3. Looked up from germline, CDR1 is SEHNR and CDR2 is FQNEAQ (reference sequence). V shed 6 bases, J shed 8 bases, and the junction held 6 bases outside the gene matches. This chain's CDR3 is CASSLGTVGYTF. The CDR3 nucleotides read TGTGCCAGCAGTTTGGGGACAGTCGGCTACACCTTC.

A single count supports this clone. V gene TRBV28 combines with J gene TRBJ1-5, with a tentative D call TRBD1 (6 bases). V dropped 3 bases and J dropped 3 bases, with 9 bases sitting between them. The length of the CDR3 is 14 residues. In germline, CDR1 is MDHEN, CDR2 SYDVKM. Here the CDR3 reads CASSFPGVNQPQHF. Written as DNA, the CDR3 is TGTGCCAGCAGTTTTCCAGGGGTCAATCAGCCCCAGCATTTT.

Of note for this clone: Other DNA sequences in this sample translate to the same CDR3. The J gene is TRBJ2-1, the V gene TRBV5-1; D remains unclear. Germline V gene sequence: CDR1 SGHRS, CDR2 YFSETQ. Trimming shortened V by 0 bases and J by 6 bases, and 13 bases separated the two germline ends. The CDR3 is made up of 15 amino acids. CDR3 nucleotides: TGCGCCAGCAGCTTGGGGCCGCTCTCTACCAATGAGCAGTTCTTC. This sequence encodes CASSLGPLSTNEQFF.

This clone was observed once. This chain's CDR3 is CASITGTGNTEAFF. The CDR3 DNA reads as TGTGCCAGCATAACCGGGACAGGAAACACTGAAGCTTTCTTT. The chain recombines TRBV2 with TRBJ1-1, with 8 nucleotides matching TRBD1. The germline V gene encodes CDR1 SNHLY and CDR2 FYNNEI. With V trimmed by 7 bases and J by 2 bases, 6 bases remained unmatched. The CDR3 is 14 amino acids.

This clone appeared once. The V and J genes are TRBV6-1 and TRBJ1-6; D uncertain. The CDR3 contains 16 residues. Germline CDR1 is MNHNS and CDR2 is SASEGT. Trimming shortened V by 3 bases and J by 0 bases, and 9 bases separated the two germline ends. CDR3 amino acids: CASSEDGSSYNSPLHF. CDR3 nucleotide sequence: TGTGCCAGCAGTGAGGACGGGAGCTCCTATAATTCACCCCTCCACTTT.

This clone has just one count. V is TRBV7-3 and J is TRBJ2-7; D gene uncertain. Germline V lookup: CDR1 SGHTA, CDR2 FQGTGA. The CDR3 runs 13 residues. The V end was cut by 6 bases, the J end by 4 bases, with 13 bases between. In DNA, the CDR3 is TGTGCCAGCAGTCCTTTCAGTGATTACGAGCAGTACTTC. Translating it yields CASSPFSDYEQYF. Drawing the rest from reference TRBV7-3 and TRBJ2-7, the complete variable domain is GAGVSQTPSNKVTEKGKYVELRCDPISGHTALYWYRQSLGQGPEFLIYFQGTGAADDSGLPNDRFFAVRPEGSVSTLKIQRTERGDSAVYLCASSPFSDYEQYFGPGTRLTVT.

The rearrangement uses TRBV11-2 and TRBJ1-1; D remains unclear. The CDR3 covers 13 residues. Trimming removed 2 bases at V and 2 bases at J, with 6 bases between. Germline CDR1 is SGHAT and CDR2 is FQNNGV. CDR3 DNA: TGTGCCAGCAGCTTATCAGCTAACACTGAAGCTTTCTTT. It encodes CASSLSANTEAFF.

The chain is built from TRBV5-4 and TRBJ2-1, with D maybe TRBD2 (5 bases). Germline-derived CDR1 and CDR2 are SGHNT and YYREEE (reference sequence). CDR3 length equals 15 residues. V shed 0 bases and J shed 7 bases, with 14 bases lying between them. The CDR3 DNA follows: TGTGCCAGCAGCTTGGCCGTAAGTCGGGGAAATGAGCAGTTCTTC. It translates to CASSLAVSRGNEQFF.

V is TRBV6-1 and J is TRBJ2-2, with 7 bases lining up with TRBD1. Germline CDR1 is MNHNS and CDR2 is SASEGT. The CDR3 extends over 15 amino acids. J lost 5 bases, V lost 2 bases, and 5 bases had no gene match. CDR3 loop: CASSEIRGLTGELFF. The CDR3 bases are TGTGCCAGCAGTGAAATTAGGGGGCTAACCGGGGAGCTGTTTTTT.

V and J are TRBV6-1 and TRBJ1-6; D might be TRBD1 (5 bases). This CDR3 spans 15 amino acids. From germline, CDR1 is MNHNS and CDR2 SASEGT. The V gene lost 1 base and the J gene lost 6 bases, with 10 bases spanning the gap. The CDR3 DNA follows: TGTGCCAGCAGTGAAGATAGGGGCCGTAATTCACCCCTCCACTTT. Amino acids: CASSEDRGRNSPLHF.

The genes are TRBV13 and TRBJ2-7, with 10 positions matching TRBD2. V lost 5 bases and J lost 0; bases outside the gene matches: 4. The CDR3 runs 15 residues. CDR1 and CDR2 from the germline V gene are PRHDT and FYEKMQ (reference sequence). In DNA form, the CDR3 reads TGTGCCAGCAGCCCGACTAGCGGGCCCTCCTACGAGCAGTACTTC. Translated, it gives CASSPTSGPSYEQYF.

The CDR3 loop reads CASSWNRGGTEAFF. DNA of the CDR3: TGTGCCAGCAGCTGGAACAGGGGTGGAACTGAAGCTTTCTTT. The V gene is TRBV5-6, the J gene TRBJ1-1; 7 bases agree with TRBD1. Per the germline V gene, CDR1 is SGHDT and CDR2 is YYEEEE. The V segment lost 3 bases and the J segment 5 bases; nucleotides outside the gene matches: 7. The CDR3 loop spans 14 amino acids.

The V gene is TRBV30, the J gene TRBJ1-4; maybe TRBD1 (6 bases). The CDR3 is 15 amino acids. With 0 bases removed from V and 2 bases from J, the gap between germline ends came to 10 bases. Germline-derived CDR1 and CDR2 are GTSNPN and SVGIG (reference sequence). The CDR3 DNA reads TGTGCCTGGAGTGTGGGACATACCACTAATGAAAAACTGTTTTTT. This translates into CAWSVGHTTNEKLFF.

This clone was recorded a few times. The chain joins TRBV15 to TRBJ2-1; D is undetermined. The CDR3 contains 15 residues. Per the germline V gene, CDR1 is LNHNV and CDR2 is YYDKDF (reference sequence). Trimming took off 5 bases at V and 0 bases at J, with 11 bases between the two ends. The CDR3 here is CATSLVDISYNEQFF. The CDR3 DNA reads TGTGCCACCAGCTTGGTTGACATCTCCTACAATGAGCAGTTCTTC.

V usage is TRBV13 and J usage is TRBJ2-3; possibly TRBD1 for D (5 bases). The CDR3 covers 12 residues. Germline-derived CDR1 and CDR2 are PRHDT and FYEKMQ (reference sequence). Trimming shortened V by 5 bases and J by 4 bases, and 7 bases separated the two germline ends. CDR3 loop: CASSPGPDTQYF. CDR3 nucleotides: TGTGCCAGCAGCCCAGGGCCAGATACGCAGTATTTT.

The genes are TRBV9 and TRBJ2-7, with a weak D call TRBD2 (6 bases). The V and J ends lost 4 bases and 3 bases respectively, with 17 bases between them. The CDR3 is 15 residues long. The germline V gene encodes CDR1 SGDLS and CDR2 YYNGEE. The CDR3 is CASSPSGSGRYEQYF. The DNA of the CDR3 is TGTGCCAGCAGCCCCAGCGGTAGCGGACGCTACGAGCAGTACTTC.

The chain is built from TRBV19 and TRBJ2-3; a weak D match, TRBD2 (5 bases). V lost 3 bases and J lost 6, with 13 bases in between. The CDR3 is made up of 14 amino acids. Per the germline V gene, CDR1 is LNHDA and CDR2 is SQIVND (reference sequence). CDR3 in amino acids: CASSIRGQVDTQYF. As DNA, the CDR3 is TGTGCCAGTAGTATTCGGGGTCAAGTGGATACGCAGTATTTT.

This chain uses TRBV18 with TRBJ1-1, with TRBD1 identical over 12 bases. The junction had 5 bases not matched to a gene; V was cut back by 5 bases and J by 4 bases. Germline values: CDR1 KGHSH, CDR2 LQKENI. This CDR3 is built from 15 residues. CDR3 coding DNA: TGTGCCAGCTCATCGGGACAGGGGGCTAGCACTGAAGCTTTCTTT. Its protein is CASSSGQGASTEAFF.

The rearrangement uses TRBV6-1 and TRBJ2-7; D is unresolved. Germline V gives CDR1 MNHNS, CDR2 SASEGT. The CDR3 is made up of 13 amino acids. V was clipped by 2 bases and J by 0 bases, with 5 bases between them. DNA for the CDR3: TGTGCCAGCAGTGAACCACCCTCCTACGAGCAGTACTTC. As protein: CASSEPPSYEQYF.

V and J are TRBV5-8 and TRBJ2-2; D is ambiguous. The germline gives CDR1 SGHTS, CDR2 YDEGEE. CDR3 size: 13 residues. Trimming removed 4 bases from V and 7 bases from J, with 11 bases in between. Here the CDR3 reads CASSIDLLGELFF. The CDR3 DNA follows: TGTGCCAGCAGCATCGACCTCCTCGGGGAGCTGTTTTTT.